One sample yielded the 11 T cell receptor beta chains listed below, sequenced in a study of regulatory T cells in long-lasting Graves disease. Time point denoted: newly diagnosed GD, antithyroid drugs for less than 3 months. PBMC RNA was the source of the TCR library. HTBI primers from iRepertoire and Arm-PCR of CDR3 regions yielded the TCR beta libraries. TCRdb recomputed calls from the multiplex PCR reads with MiXCR, one row per CDR3 protein. Of more than 450,000 distinct CDR3 sequences in the sample, around 12% were seen once. This same sample was also taken into another study, of T cells in Graves' hyperthyroidism and ophthalmopathy.

Sample: peripheral blood mononuclear cells (PBMCs), taken at new diagnosis, from a patient treated with antithyroid drugs. These receptors were obtained from a young woman with Graves disease.

The chain has TRBV7-9 and TRBJ1-1; D unclear. Germline lookup yields CDR1 SEHNR and CDR2 FQNEAQ (reference sequence). The CDR3 is 14 residues long. Trimming removed 1 base from V and 3 bases from J, with 9 bases in between. In nucleotides, the CDR3 is TGTGCCAGCAGCTTAGAAGGGCCCCACACTGAAGCTTTCTTT. This codes for CASSLEGPHTEAFF.

In this sample, this clonotype turned up many times. The chain recombines TRBV19 with TRBJ2-2; 8 bases are a match to TRBD2. Trimming at V came to 5 bases and at J to 4 bases, leaving 18 bases not matched to a gene. Germline CDR1 is LNHDA and CDR2 is SQIVND (reference sequence). The CDR3 is made up of 19 amino acids. The CDR3 here is CASSPRLILAGTPTGELFF. The CDR3 coding sequence is TGTGCCAGTAGTCCGCGTCTTATTTTAGCGGGAACCCCCACCGGGGAGCTGTTTTTT.

This clonotype was found many times. The J gene is TRBJ2-1, the V gene TRBV2; 7 bases fit TRBD1. CDR3 length equals 12 residues. CDR1 is SNHLY and CDR2 is FYNNEI in the germline V gene. V gave up 4 bases and J gave up 15 bases; unmatched junction bases: 9. The CDR3 region is CASSVVPSGGFF. CDR3 nucleotide sequence: TGTGCCAGCAGTGTCGTGCCCTCAGGGGGGTTCTTC. Supplemented by reference TRBV2 and TRBJ2-1, the full variable domain reads EPEVTQTPSHQVTQMGQEVILRCVPISNHLYFYWYRQILGQKVEFLVSFYNNEISEKSEIFDDQFSVERPDGSNFTLKIRSTKLEDSAMYFCASSVVPSGGFFGPGTRLTVL.

The J gene is TRBJ1-5, the V gene TRBV19; the D is unclear. Deletions cut 3 bases from V and 0 bases from J, with 12 bases between. The CDR3 is 16 residues long. Germline-derived CDR1 and CDR2 are LNHDA and SQIVND (reference sequence). CDR3 coding DNA: TGTGCCAGTAGTATTTTTATGCAGTTTAGCAATCAGCCCCAGCATTTT. It is translated as CASSIFMQFSNQPQHF.

CDR3 sequence (DNA): TGCAGTGCTAGGGACCCCCGAGGGAGTATTCAACTGTTTTTT. It translates to CSARDPRGSIQLFF. The rearrangement links TRBV20-1 to TRBJ1-4; D gene uncertain. The germline V gene has CDR1 DFQATT and CDR2 SNEGSKA (reference sequence). The CDR3 consists of 14 residues. V was cut by 3 bases and J by 12 bases, with 20 bases left in between.

In this sample, this clonotype turned up many times. V gene TRBV28 combines with J gene TRBJ2-3; D gene uncertain. CDR1 and CDR2 (germline): MDHEN, SYDVKM. V dropped 7 bases and J dropped 1 base, with 18 bases sitting between them. The CDR3 sequence is 16 residues long. The CDR3 DNA follows: TGTGCCAGCAACTTAAGGCAGGCCCTGGGCACAGATACGCAGTATTTT. Translating gives CASNLRQALGTDTQYF.

In this sample, this clonotype turned up a few times. The J gene is TRBJ1-1, the V gene TRBV27; no definite D call. The CDR3 has 13 residues. Germline V gene data show CDR1 as MNHEY and CDR2 as SMNVEV (reference sequence). V lost 10 bases and J lost 0, with 12 bases in between. The CDR3 region has the DNA TGTGCCACCGGTTACGGGGTGAACACTGAAGCTTTCTTT. Amino acid sequence: CATGYGVNTEAFF.

The chain links TRBV2 to TRBJ2-2; 12 bases map to TRBD2. Germline trimming cut 5 bases from V and 9 bases from J; bases unmatched to any gene: 10. Germline-derived CDR1 and CDR2 are SNHLY and FYNNEI. The CDR3 contains 16 residues. The CDR3 loop is CASSSPSGRVVRELFF. CDR3 nucleotide sequence: TGTGCCAGCAGTTCCCCTAGCGGGAGGGTTGTCAGGGAGCTGTTTTTT.

The table lists this clonotype with many counts. The gene calls are TRBV7-6 and TRBJ2-2; TRBD2 aligns across 8 bases. The CDR3 sequence is 16 residues long. CDR1 is SGHVS, CDR2 FNYEAQ, per germline. The J segment lost 0 bases and the V segment lost 2 bases, leaving 2 bases of the junction unmatched. CDR3 in DNA: TGTGCCAGCAGCTTACAGGGACTAGCGAACACCGGGGAGCTGTTTTTT. Translated, it gives CASSLQGLANTGELFF. The full variable domain, in which reference TRBV7-6 and TRBJ2-2 provide the parts outside the CDR3, is GAGVSQSPRYKVTKRGQDVALRCDPISGHVSLYWYRQALGQGPEFLTYFNYEAQQDKSGLPNDRFSAERPEGSISTLTIQRTEQRDSAMYRCASSLQGLANTGELFFGEGSRLTVL.

This clonotype has at least ten counts. The chain employs TRBV10-3 and TRBJ2-2; 7 bases map to TRBD2. J was trimmed by 1 base and V by 5 bases; bases with no gene match: 4. This CDR3 has 15 amino acids. The germline gives CDR1 ENHRY, CDR2 SYGVKD. The CDR3: CAISLLAVNTGELFF. CDR3 bases: TGTGCCATCAGTCTTCTAGCGGTGAACACCGGGGAGCTGTTTTTT.

This clonotype was counted between two and nine times. The CDR3 sequence is CASSQEWRESYEQYF. In DNA, the CDR3 is TGCGCCAGCAGCCAAGAGTGGCGTGAGAGCTACGAGCAGTACTTC. This chain joins TRBV4-1 and TRBJ2-7; no clear D gene. Germline CDR1 and CDR2: MGHRA and YSYEKL. The CDR3 totals 15 residues. V was pared by 0 bases and J by 3 bases, with 12 bases between.